This T cell receptor (beta chain) stems from a study of metastatic and nonmetastatic thyroid tumors. As for the study in general: Where malignant and benign thyroid patients were concerned, repertoires were compared across blood and tumor or nodule tissue.

Remarks on this clone: Its antigen is as yet unknown.

Before thyroid surgery, none of the patients had received any treatment. V lost 2 bases to trimming and J lost 8 bases, with 20 bases between them. Germline V gene data show CDR1 as SGHDN and CDR2 as FVKESK. The length of the CDR3 is 16 residues. General study points: Relative to benign nodules, malignant thyroid tumors were reportedly characterized by significantly elevated TCR beta diversity in blood and tumor.

Per the authors' pipeline: A distant-metastasis classifier for papillary thyroid cancer was built using CDR3 differences across clinicopathological groups. TCRdb reassembled clones from the PCR reads with MiXCR. The V and J calls were not made by the authors but by TCRdb's processing. The sample has about 30,000 clones, 23% seen once. V usage is TRBV14 and J usage is TRBJ2-3, with D perhaps matching TRBD1 or TRBD2 (6 bases each). The sequence derives from a female donor with papillary thyroid cancer or a benign thyroid nodule (not recorded which). Some clones in this sample may be carry-over from other donors' samples. The sample taken for sequencing was blood. DNA of the CDR3: TGTGCCAGCAGCCAATTCTCCGCTAGCGAGGGGGGTACGCAGTATTTT. Translating gives CASSQFSASEGGTQYF.